This T cell receptor beta chain was recovered during a study of early T cells in non-severe SARS-CoV-2 infection. Across the study: Sequenced material consisted of bulk RNA (from unsorted whole blood), and chains were unpaired. Study outcomes and limitations: Anti-spike CD8 specificities were favored by VDJdb matching, whose results missed private and CD4 specificities.

Individual cDNA molecules each received unique molecular identifiers attached to them. MiXCR, applied by TCRdb to the 5' RACE reads, yields one record per CDR3 protein. The table lists over 50,000 distinct CDR3 sequences, around 13% of them singletons. This clonotype was picked up many times. Its antigen is as yet unknown. Germline V CDR1 and CDR2: SGHTA, FQGTGA. Trimming stripped 6 bases from V and 7 bases from J, with 26 bases between. This CDR3 has 17 amino acids. This sequence joins TRBV7-3 and TRBJ2-3, with a possible D match to TRBD2 (6 bases). The sequencing sample was made of whole blood. This TCR was sampled from an adult who was a healthcare worker with PCR-confirmed SARS-CoV-2 infection or an uninfected control (not recorded which). CDR3 DNA: TGTGCCAGCAGGTACAGACCGACTAGAATGGGGAGGAATACGCAGTATTTT. Encoded protein: CASRYRPTRMGRNTQYF. The full variable domain, rest sourced from reference TRBV7-3 and TRBJ2-3, is GAGVSQTPSNKVTEKGKYVELRCDPISGHTALYWYRQSLGQGPEFLIYFQGTGAADDSGLPNDRFFAVRPEGSVSTLKIQRTERGDSAVYLCASRYRPTRMGRNTQYFGPGTRLTVL.